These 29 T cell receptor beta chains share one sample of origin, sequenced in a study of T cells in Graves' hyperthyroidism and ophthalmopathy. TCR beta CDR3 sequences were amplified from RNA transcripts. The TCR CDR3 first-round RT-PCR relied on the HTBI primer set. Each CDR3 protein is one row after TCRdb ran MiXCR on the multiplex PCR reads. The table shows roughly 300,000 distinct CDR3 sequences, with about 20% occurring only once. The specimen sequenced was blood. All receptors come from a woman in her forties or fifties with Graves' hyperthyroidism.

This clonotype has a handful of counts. CDR3 region: CASTHGGGADTQYF. The CDR3 DNA is TGTGCCAGCACCCACGGCGGGGGGGCTGATACGCAGTATTTT. This chain connects TRBV9 to TRBJ2-3, with 9 positions matching TRBD2. Per the germline V gene, CDR1 is SGDLS and CDR2 is YYNGEE. The CDR3 extends over 14 amino acids. V gave up 6 bases and J gave up 6 bases; unmatched junction bases: 8. Full variable domain (outside the CDR3, taken from reference TRBV9 and TRBJ2-3): DSGVTQTPKHLITATGQRVTLRCSPRSGDLSVYWYQQSLDQGLQFLIQYYNGEERAKGNILERFSAQQFPDLHSELNLSSLELGDSALYFCASTHGGGADTQYFGPGTRLTVL.

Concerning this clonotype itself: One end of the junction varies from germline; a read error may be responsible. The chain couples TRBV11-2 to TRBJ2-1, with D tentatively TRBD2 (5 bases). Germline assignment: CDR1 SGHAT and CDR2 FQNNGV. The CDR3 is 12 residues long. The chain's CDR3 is CANSLVGDEQFF. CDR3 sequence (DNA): TGTGCCAACAGCTTAGTCGGGGATGAGCAGTTCTTC.

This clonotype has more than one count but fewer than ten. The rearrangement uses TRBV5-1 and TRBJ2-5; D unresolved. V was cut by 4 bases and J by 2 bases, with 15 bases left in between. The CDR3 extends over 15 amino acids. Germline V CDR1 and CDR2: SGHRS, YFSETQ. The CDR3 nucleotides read TGCGCCAGCAGCCGAGGCGAGTGGGTACAAGAGACCCAGTACTTC. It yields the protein CASSRGEWVQETQYF.

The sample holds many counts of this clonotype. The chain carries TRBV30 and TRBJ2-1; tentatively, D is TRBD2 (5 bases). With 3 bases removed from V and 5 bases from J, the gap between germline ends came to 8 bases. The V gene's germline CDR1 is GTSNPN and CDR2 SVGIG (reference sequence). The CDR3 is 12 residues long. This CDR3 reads CAWSFGNNEQFF. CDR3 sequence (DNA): TGTGCCTGGAGCTTCGGGAACAATGAGCAGTTCTTC.

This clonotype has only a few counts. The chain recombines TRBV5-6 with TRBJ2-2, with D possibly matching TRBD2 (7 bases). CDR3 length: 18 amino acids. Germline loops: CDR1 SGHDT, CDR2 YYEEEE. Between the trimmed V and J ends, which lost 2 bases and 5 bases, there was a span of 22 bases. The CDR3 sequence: CASSLGRGRLWETGELFF. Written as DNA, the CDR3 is TGTGCCAGCAGCTTAGGGCGGGGGCGACTCTGGGAGACCGGGGAGCTGTTTTTT.

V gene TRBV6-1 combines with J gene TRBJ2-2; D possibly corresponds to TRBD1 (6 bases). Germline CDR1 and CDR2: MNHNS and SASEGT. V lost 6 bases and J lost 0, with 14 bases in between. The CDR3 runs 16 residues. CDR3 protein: CASRKLTGANTGELFF. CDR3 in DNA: TGTGCCAGCAGAAAATTGACAGGAGCGAACACCGGGGAGCTGTTTTTT.

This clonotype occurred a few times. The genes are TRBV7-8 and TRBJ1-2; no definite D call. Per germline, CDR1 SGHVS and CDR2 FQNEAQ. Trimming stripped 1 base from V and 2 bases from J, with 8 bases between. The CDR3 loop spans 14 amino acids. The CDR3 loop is CASSLEGQNYGYTF. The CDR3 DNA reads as TGTGCCAGCAGCTTAGAAGGGCAGAACTATGGCTACACCTTC.

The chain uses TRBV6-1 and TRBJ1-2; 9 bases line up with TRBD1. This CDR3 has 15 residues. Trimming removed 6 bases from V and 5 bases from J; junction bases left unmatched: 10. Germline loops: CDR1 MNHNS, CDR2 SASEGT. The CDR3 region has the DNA TGTGCCAGCAGCGGGAACAGGGGGCGCGTGTATGGCTACACCTTC. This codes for CASSGNRGRVYGYTF.

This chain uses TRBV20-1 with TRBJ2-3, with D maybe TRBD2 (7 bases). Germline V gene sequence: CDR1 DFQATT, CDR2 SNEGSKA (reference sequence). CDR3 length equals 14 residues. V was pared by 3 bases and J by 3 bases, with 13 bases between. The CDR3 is CSASWGGRTDTQYF. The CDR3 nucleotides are TGCAGTGCTAGCTGGGGGGGCCGGACAGATACGCAGTATTTT.

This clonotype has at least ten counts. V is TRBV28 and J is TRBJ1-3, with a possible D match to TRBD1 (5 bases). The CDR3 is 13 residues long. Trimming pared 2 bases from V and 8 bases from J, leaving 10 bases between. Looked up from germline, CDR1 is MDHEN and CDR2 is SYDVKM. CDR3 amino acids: CASSLGTLDTIYF. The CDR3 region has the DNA TGTGCCAGCAGTTTAGGGACGTTGGACACCATATATTTT.

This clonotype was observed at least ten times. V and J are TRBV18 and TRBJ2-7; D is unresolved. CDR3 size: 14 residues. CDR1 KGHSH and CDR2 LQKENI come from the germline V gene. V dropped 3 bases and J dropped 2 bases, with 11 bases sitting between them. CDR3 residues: CASSPTTSTYEQYF. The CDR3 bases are TGTGCCAGCTCACCTACAACATCGACCTACGAGCAGTACTTC.

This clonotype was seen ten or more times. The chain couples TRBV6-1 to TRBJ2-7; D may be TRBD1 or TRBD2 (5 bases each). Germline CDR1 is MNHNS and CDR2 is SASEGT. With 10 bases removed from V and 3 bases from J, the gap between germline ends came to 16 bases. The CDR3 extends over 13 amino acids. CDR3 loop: CATSRDGDYEQYF. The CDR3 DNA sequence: TGTGCCACTTCCCGGGACGGGGACTACGAGCAGTACTTC.

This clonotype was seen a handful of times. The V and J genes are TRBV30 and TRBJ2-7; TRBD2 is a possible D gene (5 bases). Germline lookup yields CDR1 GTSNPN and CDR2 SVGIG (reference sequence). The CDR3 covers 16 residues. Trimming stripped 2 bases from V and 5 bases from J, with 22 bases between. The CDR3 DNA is TGTGCCTGGAGTCGGGGTTTGTGGAGCTCCTCGGACGAGCAGTACTTC. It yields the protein CAWSRGLWSSSDEQYF.

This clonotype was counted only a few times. The CDR3 sequence: CSARPLAGLYNEQFF. CDR3 sequence (DNA): TGCAGTGCTAGACCACTAGCGGGGCTCTACAATGAGCAGTTCTTC. The chain is built from TRBV20-1 and TRBJ2-1, with 10 bases aligning to TRBD2. The germline gives CDR1 DFQATT, CDR2 SNEGSKA (reference sequence). Losses at the gene ends were 2 bases for V and 3 bases for J; bases not matched to a gene: 4. This CDR3 region has 15 residues.

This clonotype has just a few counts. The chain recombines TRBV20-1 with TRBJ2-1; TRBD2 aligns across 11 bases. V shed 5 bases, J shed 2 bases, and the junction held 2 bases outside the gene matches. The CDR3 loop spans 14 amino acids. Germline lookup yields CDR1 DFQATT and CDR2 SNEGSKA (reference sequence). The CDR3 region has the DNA TGCAGTGCTGGTAGCGGGGGGGCCTACAATGAGCAGTTCTTC. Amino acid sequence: CSAGSGGAYNEQFF.

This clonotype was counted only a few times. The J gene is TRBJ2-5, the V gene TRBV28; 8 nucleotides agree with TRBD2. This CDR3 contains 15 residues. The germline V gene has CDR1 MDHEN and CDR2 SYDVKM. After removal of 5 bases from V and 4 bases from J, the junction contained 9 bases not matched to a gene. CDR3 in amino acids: CASSPPSAGAETQYF. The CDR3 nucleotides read TGTGCCAGCAGTCCACCTTCAGCGGGAGCAGAGACCCAGTACTTC.

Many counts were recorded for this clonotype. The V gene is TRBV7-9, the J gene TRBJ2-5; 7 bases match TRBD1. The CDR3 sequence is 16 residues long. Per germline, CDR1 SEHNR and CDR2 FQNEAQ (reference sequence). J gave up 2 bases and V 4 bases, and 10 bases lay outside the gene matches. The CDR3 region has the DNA TGTGCCAGCAGCTCGGGACAGTTAGATGGTCAAGAGACCCAGTACTTC. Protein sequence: CASSSGQLDGQETQYF.

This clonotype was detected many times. The CDR3 here is CAWRTSGGAETQYF. The CDR3 bases are TGTGCCTGGAGGACTAGCGGGGGGGCCGAGACCCAGTACTTC. The chain carries TRBV30 and TRBJ2-5; TRBD2 aligns across 14 bases. J was trimmed by 5 bases and V by 3 bases; bases with no gene match: 2. This CDR3 region has 14 residues. CDR1 and CDR2 (germline): GTSNPN, SVGIG (reference sequence).

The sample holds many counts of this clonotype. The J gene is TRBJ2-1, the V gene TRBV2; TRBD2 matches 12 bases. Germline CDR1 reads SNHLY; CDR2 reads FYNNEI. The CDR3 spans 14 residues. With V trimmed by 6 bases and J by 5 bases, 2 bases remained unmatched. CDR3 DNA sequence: TGTGCCAGCAGGCGACTAGCGGGGGACAATGAGCAGTTCTTC. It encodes CASRRLAGDNEQFF.

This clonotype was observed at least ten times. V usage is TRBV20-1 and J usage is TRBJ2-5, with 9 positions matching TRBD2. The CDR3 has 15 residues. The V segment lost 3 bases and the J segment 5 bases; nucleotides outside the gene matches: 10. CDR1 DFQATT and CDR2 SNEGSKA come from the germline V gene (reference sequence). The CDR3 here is CSASWGGGALETQYF. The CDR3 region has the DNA TGCAGTGCTAGCTGGGGCGGGGGGGCCTTGGAGACCCAGTACTTC.

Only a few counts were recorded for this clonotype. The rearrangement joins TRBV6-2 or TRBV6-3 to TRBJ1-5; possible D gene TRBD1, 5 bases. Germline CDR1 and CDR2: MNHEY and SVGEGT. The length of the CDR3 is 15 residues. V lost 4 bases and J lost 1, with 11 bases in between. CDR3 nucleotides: TGTGCCAGCAGTTTCGGGGGTACCAGCAATCAGCCCCAGCATTTT. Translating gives CASSFGGTSNQPQHF.

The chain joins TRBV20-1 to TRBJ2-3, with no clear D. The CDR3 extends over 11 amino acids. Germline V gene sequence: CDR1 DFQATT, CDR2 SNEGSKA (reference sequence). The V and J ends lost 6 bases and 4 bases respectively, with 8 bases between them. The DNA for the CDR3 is TGCAGTGCATGGTCTGCAGATACGCAGTATTTT. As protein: CSAWSADTQYF.

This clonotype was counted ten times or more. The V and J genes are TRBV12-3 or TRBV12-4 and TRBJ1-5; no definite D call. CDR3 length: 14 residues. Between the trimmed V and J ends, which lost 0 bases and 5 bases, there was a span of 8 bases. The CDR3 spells CASSLASLDQPQHF. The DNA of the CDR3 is TGTGCCAGCAGTTTAGCATCGTTGGATCAGCCCCAGCATTTT.

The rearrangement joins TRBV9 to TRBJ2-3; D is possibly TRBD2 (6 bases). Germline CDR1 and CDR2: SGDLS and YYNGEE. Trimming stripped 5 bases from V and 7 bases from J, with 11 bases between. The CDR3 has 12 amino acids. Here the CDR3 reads CASSEDYNTQYF. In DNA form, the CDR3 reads TGTGCCAGCAGTGAGGACTACAATACGCAGTATTTT.

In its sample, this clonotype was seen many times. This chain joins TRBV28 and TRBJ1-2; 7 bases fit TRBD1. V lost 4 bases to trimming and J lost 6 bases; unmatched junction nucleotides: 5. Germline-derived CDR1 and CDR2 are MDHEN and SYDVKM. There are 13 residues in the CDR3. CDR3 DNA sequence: TGTGCCAGCAGTTCCGACAGGGATCATGGCTACACCTTC. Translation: CASSSDRDHGYTF.

CDR3 sequence (DNA): TGCGCCAGCAGCACAACCGGGACTAGCGGCTACGAGCAGTACTTC. Protein: CASSTTGTSGYEQYF. This chain connects TRBV5-1 to TRBJ2-7; 11 bases line up with TRBD2. Germline V gene data show CDR1 as SGHRS and CDR2 as YFSETQ. The ends lost 4 bases at V and 3 bases at J; junction bases unmatched: 6. This CDR3 contains 15 residues.

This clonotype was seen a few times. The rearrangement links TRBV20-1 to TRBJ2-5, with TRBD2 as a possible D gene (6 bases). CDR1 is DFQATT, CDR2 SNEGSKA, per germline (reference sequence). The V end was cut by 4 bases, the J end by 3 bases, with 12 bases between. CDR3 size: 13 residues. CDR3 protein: CSATRDLEETQYF. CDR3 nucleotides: TGCAGTGCTACCCGGGACTTAGAAGAGACCCAGTACTTC.

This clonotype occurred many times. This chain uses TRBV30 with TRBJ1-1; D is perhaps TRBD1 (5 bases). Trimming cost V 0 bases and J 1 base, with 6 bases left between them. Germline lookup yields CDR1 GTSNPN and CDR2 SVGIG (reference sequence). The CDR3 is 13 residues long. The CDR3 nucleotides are TGTGCCTGGAGTGTAGACAGGAACACTGAAGCTTTCTTT. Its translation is CAWSVDRNTEAFF.

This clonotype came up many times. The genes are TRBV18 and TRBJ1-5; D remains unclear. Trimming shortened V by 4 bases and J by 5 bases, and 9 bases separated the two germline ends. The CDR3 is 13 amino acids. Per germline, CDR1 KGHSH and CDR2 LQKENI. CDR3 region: CASSRLEDQPQHF. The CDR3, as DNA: TGTGCCAGCTCACGACTTGAGGATCAGCCCCAGCATTTT.